The 6 T cell receptor beta chains reported below all come from one sample, sequenced in a study of CD8 T cells in ankylosing spondylitis (TCRdb year 2017). The antigens of these receptors remain unknown. Findings and caveats that apply to the study as a whole: A TCR beta motif made up of about eight highly homologous amino acid variants appeared to be characteristic of blood from ankylosing spondylitis patients.

Library construction relied on 5' RACE. The data were produced on an Illumina HiSeq 2500. TCRdb applied fastp at Q25 and MiXCR to the public reads, then kept only in-frame beta chains. Identical CDR3 protein sequences are pooled into one entry, listed with their most common genes and DNA. The sample includes approximately 540,000 distinct CDR3 sequences, with 9.5% to 15% observed a single time. 6.8% of the sample lies in the top ten. The sequenced sample consisted of blood, either unsorted or a sorted T cell fraction (not recorded which). These receptors were obtained from a male donor with ankylosing spondylitis.

V usage is TRBV19 and J usage is TRBJ2-1, with D perhaps matching TRBD1 (6 bases). Per the germline V gene, CDR1 is LNHDA and CDR2 is SQIVND (reference sequence). Trimming took off 9 bases at V and 3 bases at J, with 21 bases between the two ends. The CDR3 has 16 amino acids. CDR3: CASSPLGTRGYNEQFF. The CDR3 region has the DNA TGTGCCAGCAGCCCTCTTGGGACCAGGGGCTACAATGAGCAGTTCTTC.

This clonotype was seen a handful of times. The chain is built from TRBV4-1 and TRBJ2-7; 8 positions agree with TRBD2. The CDR3 covers 14 residues. Trimming removed 5 bases from V and 2 bases from J; junction bases left unmatched: 5. Germline lookup yields CDR1 MGHRA and CDR2 YSYEKL. CDR3 in amino acids: CASSTREGPYEQYV. The DNA of the CDR3 is TGCGCCAGCAGCACCCGGGAGGGGCCCTACGAGCAGTACGTC.

The gene calls are TRBV29-1 and TRBJ1-1; D unclear. Trimming left V 4 bases short and J 2 bases short, with 8 bases between. Per germline, CDR1 SQVTM and CDR2 ANQGSEA. The CDR3 extends over 12 amino acids. This CDR3 reads CSVVMENTEAFF. As DNA, the CDR3 is TGCAGCGTTGTGATGGAAAACACTGAAGCTTTCTTT.

V usage is TRBV12-3 or TRBV12-4 and J usage is TRBJ2-6, with D possibly matching TRBD2 (5 bases). Trimming removed 8 bases at V and 2 bases at J, with 16 bases between. The CDR3 totals 16 residues. The CDR3 loop is CASRGLLGPGANVLTF. CDR3 nucleotide sequence: TGTGCCAGCCGCGGACTCCTCGGTCCTGGGGCCAACGTCCTGACTTTC.

This clonotype turned up a few times. This CDR3 reads CASQEREGSSYNEQFF. In DNA, the CDR3 is TGCGCCAGCCAGGAGCGGGAGGGGAGCTCCTACAATGAGCAGTTCTTC. The J gene is TRBJ2-1, the V gene TRBV4-1; 10 bases fit TRBD2. CDR1 MGHRA and CDR2 YSYEKL come from the germline V gene. V shed 8 bases and J 0 bases; nucleotides not matched to a gene: 7. The CDR3 length is 16 residues.

The chain links TRBV6-5 to TRBJ2-3, with 11 bases that match TRBD2. V dropped 4 bases and J dropped 7; count of bases not matched to a gene: 7. Germline values: CDR1 MNHEY, CDR2 SVGAGI. There are 15 residues in the CDR3. CDR3 coding DNA: TGTGCCAGCAGTTCCTTAGCGGGAGGGCCAAATACGCAGTATTTT. Encoded protein: CASSSLAGGPNTQYF.